These 12 T cell receptor beta chains were sequenced from one sample in a study of STAT5B mutations in CD4+ large granular lymphocyte leukemia. This table comes from immunoSEQ multiplex PCR, and its TCRdb copy is limited to in-frame clones, with some not included. The sample records about 32,000 clones, 85% being singletons. The material sequenced was CD4+ T cells from blood buffy coats. The source is a human donor in good health.

This clone was found a few times. The chain links TRBV11-2 to TRBJ1-1; D is undetermined. There are 15 residues in the CDR3. Trimming shortened V by 4 bases and J by 6 bases, and 18 bases separated the two germline ends. The germline gives CDR1 SGHAT, CDR2 FQNNGV. The CDR3 DNA reads as TGTGCCAGCAGCTCCCGGACCACACGAACGGCTGAAGCTTTCTTT. Its protein is CASSSRTTRTAEAFF. The full variable domain, with the rest looked up from reference TRBV11-2 and TRBJ1-1, is EAGVAQSPRYKIIEKRQSVAFWCNPISGHATLYWYQQILGQGPKLLIQFQNNGVVDDSQLPKDRFSAERLKGVDSTLKIQPAKLEDSAVYLCASSSRTTRTAEAFFGQGTRLTVV.

The V call is TRBV5-8, the J call TRBJ2-2; D call uncertain. Germline V gives CDR1 SGHTS, CDR2 YDEGEE. V lost 2 bases, J lost 6 bases, and 11 bases lay in between. This CDR3 is built from 14 residues. The CDR3 loop reads CASSFGTAPGELFF. The DNA of the CDR3 is TGTGCCAGCAGCTTTGGAACAGCGCCCGGGGAGCTGTTTTTT.

This chain connects TRBV5-1 to TRBJ2-1, with 10 bases matching TRBD2. Losses at the gene ends were 4 bases for V and 10 bases for J; bases not matched to a gene: 8. Germline-derived CDR1 and CDR2 are SGHRS and YFSETQ. The length of the CDR3 is 14 residues. The DNA for the CDR3 is TGCGCCAGCAGCGCTAGCGGGAGTATTTGGGAGCAGTTCTTC. Translating gives CASSASGSIWEQFF.

This clone was seen once. The chain recombines TRBV6-1 with TRBJ1-1; D ambiguous. The CDR3 consists of 13 residues. Germline CDR1 and CDR2: MNHNS and SASEGT. Deletions cut 4 bases from V and 0 bases from J, with 6 bases between. DNA of the CDR3: TGTGCCAGCAGTGCGCTCGTGAACACTGAAGCTTTCTTT. It codes for CASSALVNTEAFF.

The V and J genes are TRBV7-3 and TRBJ2-7, with 11 bases lining up with TRBD2. This CDR3 spans 15 amino acids. Trimming at V came to 2 bases and at J to 2 bases, leaving 2 bases not matched to a gene. Germline CDR1 SGHTA, CDR2 FQGTGA. CDR3: CASSLGSGRAYEQYF. In DNA, the CDR3 is TGTGCCAGCAGCTTAGGTAGCGGGAGGGCCTACGAGCAGTACTTC.

The CDR3 reads CASTQIQGSYEQYF. The CDR3 DNA reads as TGTGCCAGCACACAGATTCAAGGATCCTACGAGCAGTACTTC. This chain links TRBV21-1 with TRBJ2-7; TRBD1 was called by the table and not checked on the DNA. TRBV21-1 is classified as a pseudogene. CDR3 length equals 14 residues.

The sample holds one count of this clone. The chain employs TRBV6-1 and TRBJ2-3; D gene unclear. The CDR3 is made up of 14 amino acids. Trimming stripped 6 bases from V and 0 bases from J, with 10 bases between. Germline V gene lookup returns CDR1 MNHNS and CDR2 SASEGT. For the CDR3, the DNA is TGTGCCAGCAGATTAGACCCTAGCACAGATACGCAGTATTTT. Its translation: CASRLDPSTDTQYF.

The CDR3, as DNA: TGTGCCAGCAGTTTAGGGTTTACCGAGCAGTACTTC. This encodes CASSLGFTEQYF. The chain recombines TRBV28 with TRBJ2-7, with D uncertain. The CDR3 totals 12 residues. The V and J ends lost 2 bases and 6 bases respectively, with 8 bases between them. Germline loops: CDR1 MDHEN, CDR2 SYDVKM.

The chain recombines TRBV2 with TRBJ2-4; TRBD2 agrees at 7 bases. Trimming took 3 bases from V and 8 from J; bases not matched to a gene: 13. Looked up from germline, CDR1 is SNHLY and CDR2 is FYNNEI. CDR3 length: 16 amino acids. The CDR3 region has the DNA TGTGCCAGCAGTGACCCCCTCCCCCCGGCGGGGGACATTCAGTACTTC. It specifies CASSDPLPPAGDIQYF.

J is TRBJ2-3 and V is TRBV5-4; D ambiguous. Germline V gene lookup returns CDR1 SGHNT and CDR2 YYREEE (reference sequence). V gave up 3 bases and J gave up 6 bases, with 11 bases separating them. This CDR3 is built from 13 residues. CDR3 in DNA: TGTGCCAGCAGCTACCTTGATCAGGATACGCAGTATTTT. It translates to CASSYLDQDTQYF.

V gene TRBV6-5 combines with J gene TRBJ2-3; no clear D gene. Germline V gives CDR1 MNHEY, CDR2 SVGAGI. The CDR3 is made up of 11 amino acids. V lost 2 bases and J lost 5, with 2 bases in between. The CDR3 bases are TGTGCCAGCAGTTACCTAGATACGCAGTATTTT. The encoded protein is CASSYLDTQYF.

The genes are TRBV7-2 and TRBJ2-3; maybe TRBD1 (6 bases). Germline lookup yields CDR1 SGHTA and CDR2 FQGNSA. CDR3 size: 17 residues. Deletions cut 4 bases from V and 1 base from J, with 18 bases between. CDR3 in amino acids: CASSSTRTGFGTDTQYF. In DNA, the CDR3 is TGTGCCAGCAGCTCAACACGAACAGGGTTTGGCACAGATACGCAGTATTTT.